This T cell receptor beta chain came from a study of control samples from healthy donors and cancer patients. The data were produced by immunoSEQ multiplex PCR, yet TCRdb's version contains in-frame clones alone and is incomplete. The data show 70,000 to 75,000 clones, around nine tenths seen once. The CDR3 extends over 13 amino acids. Between the trimmed V and J ends, which lost 10 bases and 4 bases, there was a span of 12 bases. Germline-derived CDR1 and CDR2 are KGHDR and SFDVKD. The chain is built from TRBV24-1 and TRBJ2-2; D is possibly TRBD2 (7 bases). This TCR was recovered from a man in his fifties or sixties with lung cancer. The sequencing input was PBMCs. The CDR3 sequence is CATGGRGTGELFF. CDR3 bases: TGTGCCACGGGGGGGCGAGGCACCGGGGAGCTGTTTTTT.